These 24 T cell receptor beta chains share one sample of origin, sequenced in a study of OX40 agonist ivuxolimab in advanced cancers. The method was immunoSEQ multiplex PCR; TCRdb's version includes in-frame clones alone and lacks a portion of them. The sample includes 31,000 or so clones, 65% to 85% of them seen just once. The sample in question was CD4+ or CD8+ T cells sorted from blood, obtained in a trial of the OX40 agonist ivuxolimab. The receptor set was obtained from an adult with an advanced solid tumor such as melanoma, head and neck, liver or kidney cancer.

The rearrangement uses TRBV11-2 and TRBJ2-2; 7 bases match TRBD2. Germline V gives CDR1 SGHAT, CDR2 FQNNGV. Losses at the gene ends were 5 bases for V and 6 bases for J; bases not matched to a gene: 9. CDR3 length: 15 amino acids. CDR3 sequence reads: CASSPTGGWPGELFF. As DNA, the CDR3 is TGTGCCAGCAGCCCGACGGGGGGATGGCCCGGGGAGCTGTTTTTT.

The chain combines TRBV2 with TRBJ1-2; the match to TRBD1 covers 10 bases. CDR3 size: 15 residues. CDR1 is SNHLY, CDR2 FYNNEI, per germline. The V gene end was trimmed by 8 bases and the J gene end by 2 bases; junction bases not matched to a gene: 8. CDR3 in DNA: TGTGCCAGCCTCCGGGACAGGGGACGAAACTATGGCTACACCTTC. Protein sequence: CASLRDRGRNYGYTF.

The chain is built from TRBV7-9 and TRBJ2-3; tentative D call: TRBD2 (6 bases). In germline, CDR1 is SEHNR, CDR2 FQNEAQ (reference sequence). The ends were cut back, 5 bases at V and 2 bases at J, with 11 bases in the middle. The CDR3 is 14 amino acids. The CDR3 DNA reads TGTGCCAGCAGCCTGGGACTCGTCACAGATACGCAGTATTTT. The encoded protein is CASSLGLVTDTQYF.

The V gene is TRBV9, the J gene TRBJ2-3; 10 positions agree with TRBD2. Germline V lookup: CDR1 SGDLS, CDR2 YYNGEE. This CDR3 region has 16 residues. V trimming: 4 bases; J trimming: 4 bases; junction bases outside the gene matches: 9. CDR3 amino acids: CASSTLGTSEADTQYF. CDR3 DNA sequence: TGTGCCAGCAGCACTCTCGGGACTAGCGAGGCAGATACGCAGTATTTT.

This clone was observed a few times. The chain employs TRBV6-6 and TRBJ1-6; 7 nucleotides line up with TRBD1. The ends lost 5 bases at V and 0 bases at J; junction bases unmatched: 4. This CDR3 has 16 residues. Germline V gene lookup returns CDR1 MNHNY and CDR2 SVGAGI (reference sequence). Here the CDR3 reads CASSAGTASYNSPLHF. The CDR3 DNA follows: TGTGCCAGCAGTGCCGGGACAGCCTCCTATAATTCACCCCTCCACTTT.

This chain uses TRBV19 with TRBJ1-1; D may be TRBD1 (5 bases). The germline V gene encodes CDR1 LNHDA and CDR2 SQIVND (reference sequence). The V and J ends lost 3 bases and 6 bases respectively, with 14 bases between them. The CDR3 consists of 14 residues. CDR3 amino acids: CASSMTQGRPEAFF. The CDR3, as DNA: TGTGCCAGTAGTATGACGCAGGGCAGGCCTGAAGCTTTCTTT.

The chain combines TRBV7-7 with TRBJ2-2; the match to TRBD1 covers 8 bases. CDR1 SSHAT and CDR2 FNYEAQ come from the germline V gene (reference sequence). With 5 bases clipped from V and 2 bases from J, the junction kept 4 bases outside the gene matches. The CDR3 has 15 amino acids. The CDR3 DNA is TGTGCCAGCAGCCAGACAGGGGACAACACCGGGGAGCTGTTTTTT. It yields the protein CASSQTGDNTGELFF. The whole variable domain, remainder taken from reference TRBV7-7 and TRBJ2-2, is GAGVSQSPRYKVTKRGQDVTLRCDPISSHATLYWYQQALGQGPEFLTYFNYEAQPDKSGLPSDRFSAERPEGSISTLTIQRTEQRDSAMYRCASSQTGDNTGELFFGEGSRLTVL.

This clone was picked up a small number of times. The chain links TRBV9 to TRBJ2-7; D could derive from TRBD1 or TRBD2 (7 bases each). This CDR3 has 15 residues. Germline-derived CDR1 and CDR2 are SGDLS and YYNGEE. V lost 0 bases and J lost 7, with 17 bases in between. The CDR3 DNA follows: TGTGCCAGCAGCGTAGAATACAGGGGAGGGGAGGAGCAGTACTTC. Its translation is CASSVEYRGGEEQYF.

The chain couples TRBV2 to TRBJ2-7; D ambiguous. Germline V gives CDR1 SNHLY, CDR2 FYNNEI. CDR3 size: 11 residues. The germline V and J ends were trimmed by 7 bases and 4 bases, with 8 bases remaining between them. The CDR3 reads CASTLGYEQYF. The DNA of the CDR3 is TGTGCCAGCACCCTGGGTTACGAGCAGTACTTC.

This clone was detected only a few times. V gene TRBV7-9 combines with J gene TRBJ2-7; weak D call: TRBD1 (5 bases). Trimming left V 6 bases short and J 3 bases short, with 12 bases between. The V gene's germline CDR1 is SEHNR and CDR2 FQNEAQ (reference sequence). The CDR3 length is 13 residues. The CDR3 region is CASSKAQVYEQYF. The CDR3 nucleotides read TGTGCCAGCAGTAAGGCACAGGTCTACGAGCAGTACTTC.

The CDR3 nucleotides read TGTGCCAGCAGTTCGCCAGGAATATACGAGCAGTACTTC. It codes for CASSSPGIYEQYF. The gene calls are TRBV27 and TRBJ2-7; D gene uncertain. Trimming removed 4 bases from V and 4 bases from J, with 11 bases in between. Per germline, CDR1 MNHEY and CDR2 SMNVEV (reference sequence). The CDR3 has 13 residues.

The chain is built from TRBV19 and TRBJ1-5; D remains unclear. The V gene lost 5 bases and the J gene lost 0 bases, with 11 bases spanning the gap. The V gene's germline CDR1 is LNHDA and CDR2 SQIVND (reference sequence). The CDR3 length is 15 residues. The DNA for the CDR3 is TGTGCCAGTAGTTGGTCAGCTAATAGCAATCAGCCCCAGCATTTT. Translating gives CASSWSANSNQPQHF.

This clone has more than one count but fewer than ten. The rearrangement links TRBV29-1 to TRBJ2-2, with D possibly matching TRBD2 (6 bases). CDR1 is SQVTM and CDR2 is ANQGSEA in the germline V gene. The CDR3 loop spans 13 amino acids. The V end lost 4 bases, the J end lost 4 bases, and 10 bases lay between the germline ends. In nucleotides, the CDR3 is TGCAGCGTTGTTTGGGGGGTCACCGGGGAGCTGTTTTTT. It translates to CSVVWGVTGELFF.

The chain carries TRBV6-5 and TRBJ1-2; no reliable D call. Trimming shortened V by 5 bases and J by 2 bases, and 12 bases separated the two germline ends. The CDR3 sequence is 14 residues long. Germline-derived CDR1 and CDR2 are MNHEY and SVGAGI. CDR3 nucleotides: TGTGCCAGCAGTGCGACTGGGCCAAACTATGGCTACACCTTC. Translation: CASSATGPNYGYTF.

This clone was counted once. The chain has TRBV27 and TRBJ2-7; D not certain. V shed 3 bases and J shed 6 bases, with 15 bases lying between them. Per germline, CDR1 MNHEY and CDR2 SMNVEV (reference sequence). The CDR3 totals 14 residues. In nucleotides, the CDR3 is TGTGCCAGCAGTTTGCACAGCGCGGCTCCCGAGCAGTACTTC. This translates into CASSLHSAAPEQYF.

CDR3 in amino acids: CASSVGAGHLNEQFF. The CDR3 coding sequence is TGTGCCAGCAGCGTAGGGGCAGGGCATTTGAATGAGCAGTTCTTC. V and J are TRBV9 and TRBJ2-1; D perhaps matches TRBD1 (5 bases). V gave up 0 bases and J gave up 7 bases, with 14 bases separating them. From germline, CDR1 is SGDLS and CDR2 YYNGEE. The CDR3 covers 15 residues. The full variable domain, in which reference TRBV9 and TRBJ2-1 provide the parts outside the CDR3, is DSGVTQTPKHLITATGQRVTLRCSPRSGDLSVYWYQQSLDQGLQFLIQYYNGEERAKGNILERFSAQQFPDLHSELNLSSLELGDSALYFCASSVGAGHLNEQFFGPGTRLTVL.

V and J are TRBV6-4 and TRBJ2-2, with 10 bases aligning to TRBD2. The ends lost 0 bases at V and 3 bases at J; junction bases unmatched: 4. This CDR3 has 17 amino acids. Germline CDR1 reads MRHNA; CDR2 reads SNTAGT. The CDR3 coding sequence is TGTGCCAGCAGTGACTCAGGGCTAGCGGGAGACACCGGGGAGCTGTTTTTT. Translated, it gives CASSDSGLAGDTGELFF.

V usage is TRBV7-9 and J usage is TRBJ1-2, with 9 bases fitting TRBD1. The germline V gene encodes CDR1 SEHNR and CDR2 FQNEAQ (reference sequence). V shed 3 bases, J shed 4 bases, and the junction held 6 bases outside the gene matches. The CDR3 extends over 15 amino acids. This chain's CDR3 is CASSLGQGPIYGYTF. As DNA, the CDR3 is TGTGCCAGCAGCTTGGGACAGGGTCCGATCTATGGCTACACCTTC.

The V call is TRBV28, the J call TRBJ1-2; TRBD1 aligns across 7 bases. The germline V gene has CDR1 MDHEN and CDR2 SYDVKM. This CDR3 region has 13 residues. The V and J ends lost 4 bases and 4 bases, in that order; junction bases with no gene match: 3. The CDR3 loop reads CASSWGTAYGYTF. The CDR3 bases are TGTGCCAGCAGTTGGGGGACAGCCTATGGCTACACCTTC.

The CDR3 bases are TGTGCCAGCAGCGAGGACAGCCAAGAGACCCAGTACTTC. It is translated as CASSEDSQETQYF. The chain uses TRBV9 and TRBJ2-5; a possible D gene is TRBD1 (6 bases). Germline CDR1 and CDR2: SGDLS and YYNGEE. The V end lost 3 bases, the J end lost 1 base, and 7 bases lay between the germline ends. The CDR3 consists of 13 residues. Full variable domain (outside the CDR3, taken from reference TRBV9 and TRBJ2-5): DSGVTQTPKHLITATGQRVTLRCSPRSGDLSVYWYQQSLDQGLQFLIQYYNGEERAKGNILERFSAQQFPDLHSELNLSSLELGDSALYFCASSEDSQETQYFGPGTRLLVL.

The chain has TRBV14 and TRBJ1-2, with D possibly being TRBD1 (5 bases). CDR1 SGHDN and CDR2 FVKESK come from the germline V gene. The CDR3 runs 16 residues. V lost 0 bases and J lost 9, with 20 bases in between. In DNA, the CDR3 is TGTGCCAGCAGCCAAGATGGAAATAGGGGACGGATGAGCTACACCTTC. Translation: CASSQDGNRGRMSYTF.

The chain couples TRBV19 to TRBJ1-1, with D possibly being TRBD1 (5 bases). The germline V gene encodes CDR1 LNHDA and CDR2 SQIVND (reference sequence). The CDR3 has 11 residues. V was shortened by 6 bases and J by 6 bases, with 8 bases between the two germline ends. The DNA for the CDR3 is TGTGCCAGTAGCCCAGGGTCTGAAGCTTTCTTT. Translating gives CASSPGSEAFF.

By sample fraction, this clone is medium-sized. Other nucleotide sequences in the sample specify the same CDR3. CDR3 residues: CASSPGGGPTDTQYF. DNA of the CDR3: TGTGCCAGCAGCCCTGGGGGAGGGCCAACAGATACGCAGTATTTT. The chain employs TRBV7-3 and TRBJ2-3; 7 bases match TRBD2. The CDR3 is 15 residues long. CDR1 is SGHTA and CDR2 is FQGTGA in the germline V gene. V lost 5 bases, J lost 3 bases, and 8 bases stayed unmatched.

This clone turned up a few times. The chain couples TRBV28 to TRBJ1-2; the D is unclear. The CDR3 has 13 residues. Trimming took off 3 bases at V and 4 bases at J, with 9 bases between the two ends. Germline assignment: CDR1 MDHEN and CDR2 SYDVKM. CDR3 sequence: CASSLVRSYGYTF. Here the CDR3 DNA reads TGTGCCAGCAGTTTGGTCAGGTCCTATGGCTACACCTTC.